This T cell receptor beta chain came from a study of CD8 T cells in ankylosing spondylitis (dated 2017 in TCRdb). A note on the overall study: The study set out to find disease-linked TCR variants by profiling T cell receptor beta repertoires in ankylosing spondylitis patients and healthy donors. The full study cohort comprised approximately 23 ankylosing spondylitis patients and roughly 110 healthy donors. Samples of peripheral blood were taken, and for ankylosing spondylitis patients, synovial fluid was collected as well.

Counted from cysteine to phenylalanine, this CDR3 has 15 amino acids. Just the 45-base CDR3 DNA is kept, in frame starting at base 1. Germline trimming amounts to 7 bases on V and 2 bases on J, with 9 as the count of junction bases outside the gene matches. The germline V gene sets CDR1 to MNHNS and CDR2 to SASEGT. This clonotype was found many times. It lacks a known antigen. Base qualities are not provided; no much larger clone lies one nucleotide away. Beyond this particular receptor, the publication reports: The disease-linked clones had a CD8+ phenotype and were found at relatively low frequencies in peripheral blood. A TCR beta motif of roughly 8 highly homologous amino acid variants appeared characteristic of blood from ankylosing spondylitis patients. Some of the motif variants had been reported before in the synovial fluid and blood of reactive arthritis patients, a finding that suggests common disease-initiation mechanisms. Significant enrichment of the disease-linked clones was reported in matched synovial fluid samples from ankylosing spondylitis patients.

The sequencing machine was an Illumina HiSeq 2500. TCR beta libraries were prepared by quantitative 5'-RACE with molecular barcodes. The authors' pipeline ran thus. To identify disease-linked TCR variants, a new computational method was used, one built on a probabilistic model of VDJ rearrangement. TCRdb redid the processing of the public reads, applying fastp at Q25 and MiXCR, and retained in-frame beta chains. Rows with a matching CDR3 protein are joined into one entry that keeps the most common DNA and genes. The authors' filters were not applied to this entry. The sample data list about 220,000 distinct CDR3 sequences, and about 7% of these were observed just once. The ten most abundant clones make up more than 13% of the sample.

The clonotype originates from a male donor with ankylosing spondylitis. The rearranged segments are TRBV6-1 and TRBJ1-1; 8 nucleotides in the junction match TRBD1. Sequenced sample: blood, either unsorted or a sorted T cell fraction (not recorded which). The nucleotides are TGTGCCAGCATTCATATAGGACAGGGCAACACTGAAGCTTTCTTT. Its coded protein is CASIHIGQGNTEAFF.